The TCR beta chain under discussion was sequenced for a study of OX40 agonist ivuxolimab in advanced cancers. Study background: Of the participants, approximately 36% had some prior anti-PD-1, anti-PD-L1 or anti-CTLA-4 therapy, which was allowed.

Produced via immunoSEQ multiplex PCR; TCRdb's table is partial and in-frame only. In the table there are 70,000 or so clones, about 88% of which are singletons. Trimming shortened V by 2 bases and J by 5 bases, and 9 bases separated the two germline ends. The CDR3 totals 14 residues. The germline CDR1 and CDR2 sequences are MNHNS and SASEGT. The sample consisted of CD4+ or CD8+ T cells sorted from blood, taken in a trial of the OX40 agonist ivuxolimab. This sequence was found in an adult with an advanced solid tumor such as melanoma, head and neck, liver or kidney cancer. The chain recombines TRBV6-1 with TRBJ2-2; D might be TRBD1 (5 bases). In nucleotides, the CDR3 is TGTGCCAGCAGTGAAAGGGGCCGAACCGGGGAGCTGTTTTTT. It is translated as CASSERGRTGELFF.